The 2 T cell receptor beta chains below were found in one sample sequenced in a study of naive and memory T cell subsets. The beta constant-region primer was an equimolar mix of two oligonucleotides covering TRBC1 and TRBC2. MiXCR was run by TCRdb on the UMI-ligation and nested PCR reads, yielding one entry per CDR3 protein. The sample has around 40,000 distinct CDR3 sequences, 10% to 15% seen once. The sample consisted of effector memory CD4+ T cells from blood. Subset defined: effector memory, CD45RA- CD27-. All receptors come from a human donor in good health.

In this sample, this clonotype turned up many times. This chain connects TRBV9 to TRBJ2-1, with TRBD2 matching over 16 bases. CDR3 length: 15 amino acids. The junction had 2 bases not matched to a gene; V was cut back by 3 bases and J by 8 bases. CDR1 and CDR2 from the germline V gene are SGDLS and YYNGEE. The CDR3 region is CASSAGTSGRDEQFF. As DNA, the CDR3 is TGTGCCAGCAGCGCTGGGACTAGCGGGAGGGATGAGCAGTTCTTC. The full variable domain, with the rest looked up from reference TRBV9 and TRBJ2-1, is DSGVTQTPKHLITATGQRVTLRCSPRSGDLSVYWYQQSLDQGLQFLIQYYNGEERAKGNILERFSAQQFPDLHSELNLSSLELGDSALYFCASSAGTSGRDEQFFGPGTRLTVL.

The chain employs TRBV5-6 and TRBJ1-1, with D perhaps TRBD1 (5 bases). The CDR3 runs to 15 residues. Germline-derived CDR1 and CDR2 are SGHDT and YYEEEE. V lost 1 base and J lost 3, with 13 bases in between. This chain's CDR3 is CASSLFGTVYTEAFF. As DNA, the CDR3 is TGTGCCAGCAGCTTGTTTGGGACGGTCTACACTGAAGCTTTCTTT.